These 29 T cell receptor beta chains came from one sample sequenced in a study of blood T cell repertoires in COVID-19. The table came from immunoSEQ multiplex PCR; TCRdb's copy has only in-frame clones and leaves some out. The sample includes hundreds of thousands of clones, 85% to 90% of them seen just once. The sequenced sample was PBMCs or T cells enriched from blood (not recorded which). These receptors all come from a man aged 18-30 years who had recovered from COVID-19.

The chain carries TRBV10-1 and TRBJ2-3, with 7 bases aligning to TRBD2. Trimming took 2 bases from V and 0 from J; bases not matched to a gene: 8. Germline CDR1 is WNHNN and CDR2 is SYGVQD (reference sequence). The length of the CDR3 is 17 residues. CDR3 in amino acids: CASSEASAGSSTDTQYF. CDR3 nucleotide sequence: TGCGCCAGCAGTGAGGCATCAGCGGGGAGTAGCACAGATACGCAGTATTTT.

V gene TRBV7-2 combines with J gene TRBJ2-1; 15 nucleotides agree with TRBD2. Losses at the gene ends were 4 bases for V and 8 bases for J; bases not matched to a gene: 9. The CDR3 spans 17 residues. Germline V gives CDR1 SGHTA, CDR2 FQGNSA. The CDR3 DNA sequence: TGTGCCAGCAGCTGGACTAGCGGGAGGGACCTAGGCGATGAGCAGTTCTTC. Translated: CASSWTSGRDLGDEQFF.

This rearrangement joins TRBV2 to TRBJ2-3, with 9 bases fitting TRBD2. The CDR3 length is 14 residues. V was clipped by 8 bases and J by 3 bases; unmatched bases: 6. The germline CDR1 and CDR2 sequences are SNHLY and FYNNEI. For the CDR3, the DNA is TGTGCCAGCTGGTCGCGGGGGGGAACAGATACGCAGTATTTT. Its translation: CASWSRGGTDTQYF.

In this sample, this clone turned up a few times. The chain is built from TRBV19 and TRBJ2-7; TRBD1 agrees at 9 bases. After removal of 6 bases from V and 6 bases from J, the junction contained 3 bases not matched to a gene. The length of the CDR3 is 12 residues. Germline V CDR1 and CDR2: LNHDA, SQIVND (reference sequence). The chain's CDR3 is CASRQGASEQYF. In DNA form, the CDR3 reads TGTGCCAGTAGACAGGGGGCTTCCGAGCAGTACTTC.

V and J are TRBV7-3 and TRBJ1-1; TRBD1 might be the D (6 bases). CDR1 is SGHTA and CDR2 is FQGTGA in the germline V gene. Trimming took off 4 bases at V and 8 bases at J, with 14 bases between the two ends. The CDR3 sequence is 13 residues long. The DNA of the CDR3 is TGTGCCAGCAGCTCCGATATACAGGGAGAAGCTTTCTTT. It yields the protein CASSSDIQGEAFF.

This clone has a handful of counts. The gene calls are TRBV7-8 and TRBJ1-1; 7 nucleotides match TRBD1. Germline lookup yields CDR1 SGHVS and CDR2 FQNEAQ. This CDR3 has 21 residues. The trim removed 2 bases at V and 0 bases at J, leaving 21 bases unmatched. The CDR3 here is CASSLRQSAGTVRILNTEAFF. Here the CDR3 DNA reads TGTGCCAGCAGCTTACGGCAAAGCGCCGGGACAGTAAGAATCCTGAACACTGAAGCTTTCTTT.

The chain has TRBV6-5 and TRBJ1-6; the match to TRBD1 covers 11 bases. J gave up 14 bases and V 6 bases, and 9 bases lay outside the gene matches. This CDR3 is built from 14 residues. From germline, CDR1 is MNHEY and CDR2 SVGAGI. CDR3: CASSPGTGGGTLHF. In DNA form, the CDR3 reads TGTGCCAGCAGCCCCGGGACAGGGGGAGGAACCCTCCACTTT.

The chain carries TRBV9 and TRBJ2-3; D is ambiguous. Trimming stripped 3 bases from V and 0 bases from J, with 17 bases between. The CDR3 is made up of 17 amino acids. Germline V gene lookup returns CDR1 SGDLS and CDR2 YYNGEE. The CDR3 loop is CASSDPLGAASTDTQYF. The CDR3 DNA reads TGTGCCAGCAGCGACCCCCTCGGTGCGGCTAGCACAGATACGCAGTATTTT.

This chain uses TRBV7-2 with TRBJ2-2, with 7 bases fitting TRBD2. Germline lookup yields CDR1 SGHTA and CDR2 FQGNSA. This CDR3 has 17 residues. The J segment lost 0 bases and the V segment lost 3 bases, leaving 7 bases of the junction unmatched. CDR3 sequence (DNA): TGTGCCAGCAGCTTCGTGGCGGGAGTAGCGAACACCGGGGAGCTGTTTTTT. This translates into CASSFVAGVANTGELFF.

The J gene is TRBJ2-1, the V gene TRBV27; TRBD2 aligns across 8 bases. CDR1 and CDR2 from the germline V gene are MNHEY and SMNVEV (reference sequence). V shed 5 bases and J 1 base; nucleotides not matched to a gene: 7. This CDR3 is 16 amino acids long. This CDR3 is CASSELAGESYNEQFF. CDR3 bases: TGTGCCAGCAGTGAGCTAGCGGGCGAGTCCTACAATGAGCAGTTCTTC.

V gene TRBV20-1 combines with J gene TRBJ2-5; D perhaps matches TRBD1 (5 bases). V was pared by 5 bases and J by 1 base, with 5 bases between. CDR1 is DFQATT and CDR2 is SNEGSKA in the germline V gene (reference sequence). The CDR3 loop spans 11 amino acids. The CDR3 here is CSAGAQETQYF. The DNA for the CDR3 is TGCAGTGCTGGGGCCCAAGAGACCCAGTACTTC.

The rearrangement uses TRBV6-7 and TRBJ1-4; tentative D call: TRBD1 (5 bases). TRBV6-7 is identified as an open reading frame with a role that is uncertain. Trimming took off 5 bases at V and 2 bases at J, with 15 bases between the two ends. The length of the CDR3 is 16 residues. This CDR3 reads CASSTQGELTNEKLFF. In DNA, the CDR3 is TGTGCCAGCAGTACGCAGGGTGAATTGACTAATGAAAAACTGTTTTTT.

V gene TRBV5-1 combines with J gene TRBJ2-3, with 13 bases fitting TRBD2. The CDR3 has 16 residues. Germline V CDR1 and CDR2: SGHRS, YFSETQ. After removal of 4 bases from V and 1 base from J, the junction contained 3 bases not matched to a gene. The CDR3 is CASSGGTSGGTDTQYF. Written as DNA, the CDR3 is TGCGCCAGCAGCGGCGGGACTAGCGGGGGCACAGATACGCAGTATTTT. Looking up the rest from reference TRBV5-1 and TRBJ2-3 gives the full variable domain: KAGVTQTPRYLIKTRGQQVTLSCSPISGHRSVSWYQQTPGQGLQFLFEYFSETQRNKGNFPGRFSGRQFSNSRSEMNVSTLELGDSALYLCASSGGTSGGTDTQYFGPGTRLTVL.

The chain links TRBV9 to TRBJ1-5; 8 bases fit TRBD1. J was trimmed by 4 bases and V by 4 bases; bases with no gene match: 10. From germline, CDR1 is SGDLS and CDR2 YYNGEE. This CDR3 spans 16 amino acids. CDR3 sequence reads: CASSLDGGTGNQPQHF. The CDR3, as DNA: TGTGCCAGCAGCCTCGATGGCGGGACAGGTAATCAGCCCCAGCATTTT.

This clone was picked up one time. The rearrangement uses TRBV13 and TRBJ2-1; 11 bases align to TRBD2. CDR1 is PRHDT and CDR2 is FYEKMQ in the germline V gene (reference sequence). V dropped 5 bases and J dropped 12; count of bases not matched to a gene: 9. The CDR3 loop spans 14 amino acids. The CDR3: CASSPGLAGGGQFF. CDR3 nucleotide sequence: TGTGCCAGCAGCCCCGGGCTAGCGGGGGGAGGGCAGTTCTTC.

V gene TRBV6-1 combines with J gene TRBJ1-3; D not certain. Trimming took off 2 bases at V and 1 base at J, with 6 bases between the two ends. The germline V gene encodes CDR1 MNHNS and CDR2 SASEGT. The CDR3 is 14 amino acids. CDR3 amino acids: CASSESGSGNTIYF. The CDR3 coding sequence is TGTGCCAGCAGTGAATCGGGATCTGGAAACACCATATATTTT.

CDR3 amino acids: CASSGLPYNEQFF. The CDR3 coding sequence is TGTGCCAGCAGTGGACTCCCGTACAATGAGCAGTTCTTC. The chain carries TRBV2 and TRBJ2-1; unclear D gene. Germline CDR1 is SNHLY and CDR2 is FYNNEI. This CDR3 is built from 13 residues. The V end was cut by 4 bases, the J end by 4 bases, with 8 bases between.

The V and J genes are TRBV21-1 and TRBJ2-1; TRBD2, the table's D call, lacks a check against the DNA. TRBV21-1 is shown as a pseudogene. The CDR3 runs to 18 residues. The CDR3 bases are TGTGCCAGCAGCAAATGGAGGCGCGGGAGCAGCTCCTACAATGAGCAGTTCTTC. It specifies CASSKWRRGSSSYNEQFF.

The V gene is TRBV4-1, the J gene TRBJ1-1; no definite D call. CDR3 length equals 12 residues. Trimming pared 1 base from V and 6 bases from J, leaving 6 bases between. Germline CDR1 reads MGHRA; CDR2 reads YSYEKL. Written as DNA, the CDR3 is TGCGCCAGCAGCCAAGGAGGGCCTGAAGCTTTCTTT. Translated, it gives CASSQGGPEAFF.

J is TRBJ2-1 and V is TRBV28; 8 bases are a match to TRBD1. The CDR3 runs 14 residues. The junction had 3 bases not matched to a gene; V was cut back by 6 bases and J by 2 bases. CDR1 is MDHEN and CDR2 is SYDVKM in the germline V gene. CDR3 protein: CASSRDRTYNEQFF. CDR3 coding DNA: TGTGCCAGCAGCAGGGACAGGACCTACAATGAGCAGTTCTTC.

The genes are TRBV3-1 (or the pseudogene TRBV3-2) and TRBJ1-6; D uncertain. This CDR3 comprises 14 residues. The germline V gene encodes CDR1 LGHDT and CDR2 YNNKEL (reference sequence). V was trimmed by 1 base and J by 9 bases, leaving 10 bases between them. As DNA, the CDR3 is TGTGCCAGCAGCCAAGTGAGGGCGGGTTCACCCCTCCACTTT. This codes for CASSQVRAGSPLHF.

The chain has TRBV28 and TRBJ1-3; weak D call: TRBD1 (5 bases). CDR1 and CDR2 (germline): MDHEN, SYDVKM. This CDR3 has 15 residues. Trimming cost V 3 bases and J 3 bases, with 12 bases left between them. CDR3 region: CASSFPTDLGNTIYF. DNA for the CDR3: TGTGCCAGCAGTTTCCCGACAGATCTTGGAAACACCATATATTTT.

This chain uses TRBV24-1 with TRBJ2-2, with 14 bases identical to TRBD2. CDR3 length: 19 residues. Germline V gene data show CDR1 as KGHDR and CDR2 as SFDVKD. Trimming took 2 bases from V and 6 from J; bases not matched to a gene: 10. The CDR3 loop reads CATSDWTSGRSQYAGELFF. In nucleotides, the CDR3 is TGTGCCACCAGTGATTGGACTAGCGGGAGGTCTCAGTATGCCGGGGAGCTGTTTTTT.

This clone was observed a single time. The chain links TRBV6-2 or TRBV6-3 to TRBJ2-4; D is uncertain. V shed 2 bases and J shed 0 bases, with 11 bases lying between them. This CDR3 spans 16 amino acids. CDR1 is MNHEY and CDR2 is SVGEGT in the germline V gene. CDR3 coding DNA: TGTGCCAGCAGTTACAACAGAATTCTAGCCAAAAACATTCAGTACTTC. This sequence encodes CASSYNRILAKNIQYF.

V usage is TRBV27 and J usage is TRBJ2-1; 7 bases line up with TRBD1. Germline CDR1 reads MNHEY; CDR2 reads SMNVEV (reference sequence). The CDR3 is 13 residues long. V lost 7 bases to trimming and J lost 7 bases; unmatched junction nucleotides: 7. The CDR3 coding sequence is TGTGCCAGCACAAGGACAGGCTCGAATGAGCAGTTCTTC. It codes for CASTRTGSNEQFF.

V gene TRBV2 combines with J gene TRBJ1-2, with no clear D. The V gene's germline CDR1 is SNHLY and CDR2 FYNNEI. The CDR3 has 13 residues. The V end lost 4 bases, the J end lost 2 bases, and 8 bases lay between the germline ends. In nucleotides, the CDR3 is TGTGCCAGCAGTGTGGCAGTGAACTATGGCTACACCTTC. Protein product: CASSVAVNYGYTF. Full variable domain (missing parts from reference TRBV2 and TRBJ1-2): EPEVTQTPSHQVTQMGQEVILRCVPISNHLYFYWYRQILGQKVEFLVSFYNNEISEKSEIFDDQFSVERPDGSNFTLKIRSTKLEDSAMYFCASSVAVNYGYTFGSGTRLTVV.

V is TRBV4-3 and J is TRBJ2-7; tentatively, D is TRBD1 (6 bases). The CDR3 extends over 14 amino acids. The V end lost 1 base, the J end lost 9 bases, and 16 bases lay between the germline ends. CDR1 and CDR2 from the germline V gene are LGHNA and YSLEER. The CDR3 region is CASSQGQGTSGQYF. The CDR3 DNA follows: TGCGCCAGCAGCCAAGGGCAGGGGACGTCCGGGCAGTACTTC.

The chain recombines TRBV30 with TRBJ2-7, with TRBD1 as a possible D gene (5 bases). This CDR3 contains 11 residues. CDR1 and CDR2 (germline): GTSNPN, SVGIG (reference sequence). Trimming took 3 bases from V and 6 from J, leaving 9 bases between them. The CDR3: CAWSTRAEQYF. CDR3 DNA: TGTGCCTGGAGCACCAGGGCCGAGCAGTACTTC.

This chain links TRBV29-1 with TRBJ1-2; 8 bases map to TRBD1. This CDR3 has 13 amino acids. Germline CDR1 is SQVTM and CDR2 is ANQGSEA. Trimming cost V 6 bases and J 2 bases; bases outside gene matches: 5. In nucleotides, the CDR3 is TGCAGCGTCGTGACAGGGGAAAACTATGGCTACACCTTC. The encoded protein is CSVVTGENYGYTF.